The rows below give T cell receptor beta chains drawn from one sample of a study of cytomegalovirus exposure and HLA in healthy donors. Produced via immunoSEQ multiplex PCR; TCRdb's table is partial and in-frame only. The table lists 150,000 or so clones, about two thirds of them singletons, with 1.5% to 2% in the top ten. Sequencing used PBMCs. These receptors all come from a woman younger than 30 in good health and CMV-seronegative. CDR3s include the opening cysteine and the closing phenylalanine or tryptophan.

V gene: TRBV6-4; J gene: TRBJ1-6; CDR3 protein: CASSPGQGASPLHF
V gene: TRBV2; J gene: TRBJ1-2; CDR3 protein: CASSEAGQGYGYTF
V gene: TRBV2; J gene: NA; CDR3 protein: CASTEAYEQYF
V gene: TRBV14; J gene: TRBJ2-5; CDR3 protein: CASSKGVAGPPKETQYF
V gene: TRBV7-8; J gene: TRBJ1-2; CDR3 protein: CASSLARRQGTNGYTF
V gene: TRBV30; J gene: TRBJ1-5; CDR3 protein: CAQGRGQPQHF
V gene: TRBV4-2; J gene: TRBJ2-7; CDR3 protein: CASSQGGGGTDYEQYF
V gene: TRBV27; J gene: TRBJ2-1; CDR3 protein: CASSLYDRGIYNEQFF
V gene: TRBV18; J gene: TRBJ2-3; CDR3 protein: CASSPPDSVGDTQYF
V gene: TRBV29-1; J gene: TRBJ2-2; CDR3 protein: CSVGVRSGAGELFF
V gene: TRBV5-1; J gene: TRBJ2-1; CDR3 protein: CASSFTKFNNEQFF
V gene: TRBV30; J gene: TRBJ1-4; CDR3 protein: CAWSYPGGYEKLFF
V gene: TRBV19; J gene: TRBJ2-1; CDR3 protein: CASSMRLAGPYNEQFF
V gene: TRBV27; J gene: TRBJ1-2; CDR3 protein: CASSLDRGSEGYTF
V gene: TRBV10-1; J gene: TRBJ2-5; CDR3 protein: CASPLRDRGKETQYF
V gene: TRBV29-1; J gene: TRBJ2-7; CDR3 protein: CSVRSGTGSSYEQYF